The present TCR beta chain was sequenced within a study of tumor-infiltrating lymphocytes in primary liver carcinoma. Looking at the study overall: Staging of the tumors gave T1-T3 N0M0, with widths of roughly 4 to 10 cm. Study outcomes and limitations: Tumor region pairs showed greater overlap than either tumor-adjacent or tumor-blood pairs did.

Synthesis of TCR beta cDNA was carried out from about 540 ng total RNA with a constant-region primer. Modified slightly, ARM-PCR produced TCR beta libraries over three nested multiplex PCR rounds. The first two PCR rounds used TRBV1-TRBV30 primers with a Cbeta primer, nine to eleven cycles each. TCRdb ran MiXCR on the multiplex PCR reads and lists one entry per CDR3 protein. The table records about 330,000 distinct CDR3 sequences, around three fifths of them present only once. The CDR3 is made up of 17 amino acids. The ends were cut back, 1 base at V and 6 bases at J, with 19 bases in the middle. Germline V gene sequence: CDR1 SGHAT, CDR2 FQNNGV. The blood RNA (from unsorted whole blood) was obtained, and germline DNA was also extracted. Remarks on this clonotype: Its antigen is as yet unknown.

The rearrangement joins TRBV11-2 to TRBJ2-1, with D hard to call. Sequenced input: peripheral blood. The origin of this receptor is a man aged 40-55 years with primary liver carcinoma and hepatitis B virus infection. The CDR3 reads CASSLVGIASKANEQFF. In DNA form, the CDR3 reads TGTGCCAGCAGCTTAGTGGGGATTGCTAGTAAAGCCAATGAGCAGTTCTTC.